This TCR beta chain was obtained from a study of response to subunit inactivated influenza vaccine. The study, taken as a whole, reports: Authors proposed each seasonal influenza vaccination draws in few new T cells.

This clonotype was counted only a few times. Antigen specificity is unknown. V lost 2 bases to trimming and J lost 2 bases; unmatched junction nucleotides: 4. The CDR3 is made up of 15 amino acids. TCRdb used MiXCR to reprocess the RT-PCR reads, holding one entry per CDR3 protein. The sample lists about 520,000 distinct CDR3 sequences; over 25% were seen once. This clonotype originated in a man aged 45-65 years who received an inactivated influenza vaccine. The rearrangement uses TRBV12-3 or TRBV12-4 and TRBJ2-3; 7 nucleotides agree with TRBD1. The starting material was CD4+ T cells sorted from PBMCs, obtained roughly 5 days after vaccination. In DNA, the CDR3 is TGTGCCAGCAGTTTATGGGGACAGTCCACAGATACGCAGTATTTT. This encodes CASSLWGQSTDTQYF.